Below, 30 T cell receptor beta chains from the same sample are listed, as sequenced in a study of patients and donors after allogeneic stem cell transplantation. TCRdb processed the RT-PCR reads anew with MiXCR; each CDR3 protein has one entry. Among about a million distinct CDR3 sequences listed, more than 15% were seen once. Source material: blood, either unsorted or a sorted T cell fraction (not recorded which). The receptor set was obtained from a human donor who was either an allogeneic HSCT recipient or a stem cell or donor lymphocyte infusion donor (not recorded which). It is not recorded whose cells these are; they may come from a transplant donor.

The chain carries TRBV10-2 and TRBJ1-4, with D perhaps TRBD1 (5 bases). CDR1 is WSHSY, CDR2 SAAADI, per germline. The CDR3 is 16 residues long. The germline V and J ends were trimmed by 6 bases and 2 bases, with 16 bases remaining between them. CDR3 sequence reads: CASRRGDLRTNEKLFF. CDR3 DNA sequence: TGCGCCAGCAGACGGGGGGATCTGAGGACTAATGAAAAACTGTTTTTT.

The sample holds a few counts of this clonotype. The rearrangement joins TRBV20-1 to TRBJ1-5, with D possibly matching TRBD1 (6 bases). The CDR3 sequence is 14 residues long. V was shortened by 1 base and J by 6 bases, with 13 bases between the two germline ends. CDR1 is DFQATT, CDR2 SNEGSKA, per germline (reference sequence). CDR3 DNA sequence: TGCAGTGCTAGAGGGGGGGGCGAAGGTCAGCCCCAGCATTTT. It is translated as CSARGGGEGQPQHF.

The rearrangement uses TRBV6-1 and TRBJ2-1; 10 bases map to TRBD2. This CDR3 spans 16 amino acids. Trimming at V came to 4 bases and at J to 0 bases, leaving 3 bases not matched to a gene. Germline V CDR1 and CDR2: MNHNS, SASEGT. The CDR3, as DNA: TGTGCCAGCAGTGGGCGGACTAGCGGCTCCTACAATGAGCAGTTCTTC. This codes for CASSGRTSGSYNEQFF.

This clonotype was seen a handful of times. The V gene is TRBV29-1, the J gene TRBJ1-2, with D possibly matching TRBD1 (5 bases). The CDR3 extends over 11 amino acids. Germline V gives CDR1 SQVTM, CDR2 ANQGSEA. V was shortened by 5 bases and J by 5 bases, with 9 bases between the two germline ends. In nucleotides, the CDR3 is TGCAGCGTTAAGGGACCTTATGGCTACACCTTC. Its translation is CSVKGPYGYTF. Supplemented by reference TRBV29-1 and TRBJ1-2, the full variable domain reads SAVISQKPSRDICQRGTSLTIQCQVDSQVTMMFWYRQQPGQSLTLIATANQGSEATYESGFVIDKFPISRPNLTFSTLTVSNMSPEDSSIYLCSVKGPYGYTFGSGTRLTVV.

This clonotype was detected many times. The chain combines TRBV11-2 with TRBJ1-6; D possibly corresponds to TRBD1 (5 bases). There are 13 residues in the CDR3. V dropped 5 bases and J dropped 10 bases, with 12 bases sitting between them. Germline CDR1 is SGHAT and CDR2 is FQNNGV. CDR3 residues: CASSPGVSSPLHF. CDR3 coding DNA: TGTGCCAGCAGCCCGGGGGTATCATCACCCCTCCACTTT. Full variable domain (remainder filled in from reference TRBV11-2 and TRBJ1-6): EAGVAQSPRYKIIEKRQSVAFWCNPISGHATLYWYQQILGQGPKLLIQFQNNGVVDDSQLPKDRFSAERLKGVDSTLKIQPAKLEDSAVYLCASSPGVSSPLHFGNGTRLTVT.

This clonotype was observed a handful of times. The chain carries TRBV15 and TRBJ2-2; no reliable D call. The CDR3 has 15 amino acids. Germline-derived CDR1 and CDR2 are LNHNV and YYDKDF (reference sequence). V was trimmed by 1 base and J by 0 bases, leaving 6 bases between them. CDR3 nucleotide sequence: TGTGCCACCAGCAGAGTTATTTCGAACACCGGGGAGCTGTTTTTT. Translated: CATSRVISNTGELFF.

This chain uses TRBV2 with TRBJ2-1, with D possibly being TRBD1 (5 bases). CDR1 SNHLY and CDR2 FYNNEI come from the germline V gene. This CDR3 contains 14 residues. Trimming pared 5 bases from V and 9 bases from J, leaving 17 bases between. The CDR3 protein is CASSQKRTIFEQFF. Written as DNA, the CDR3 is TGTGCCAGCAGTCAAAAAAGGACAATTTTTGAGCAGTTCTTC.

The CDR3 loop is CASSRDRGRGELFF. CDR3 bases: TGTGCCAGCAGCCGGGACAGGGGGCGGGGGGAGCTGTTTTTT. This chain links TRBV6-1 with TRBJ2-2; 12 bases map to TRBD1. The V gene end was trimmed by 6 bases and the J gene end by 8 bases; junction bases not matched to a gene: 4. Germline CDR1 reads MNHNS; CDR2 reads SASEGT. This CDR3 spans 14 amino acids.

This chain connects TRBV7-2 to TRBJ2-2, with D possibly being TRBD1 (6 bases). CDR3 length: 17 amino acids. V lost 3 bases to trimming and J lost 5 bases, with 19 bases between them. Germline CDR1 reads SGHTA; CDR2 reads FQGNSA. The CDR3 here is CASSLGTRSRWTGELFF. The CDR3 bases are TGTGCCAGCAGCTTGGGGACAAGGTCCCGGTGGACCGGGGAGCTGTTTTTT.

This clonotype has just a few counts. The rearrangement links TRBV24-1 to TRBJ2-2; 9 nucleotides agree with TRBD1. The CDR3 covers 16 residues. Per the germline V gene, CDR1 is KGHDR and CDR2 is SFDVKD. V was pared by 3 bases and J by 4 bases, with 5 bases of the junction left unmatched. The DNA for the CDR3 is TGTGCCACCAGTGATGGGACAGGGTGGCGCACCGGGGAGCTGTTTTTT. Its translation is CATSDGTGWRTGELFF.

This clonotype was detected many times. V gene TRBV4-2 combines with J gene TRBJ1-2; possible D gene TRBD1, 6 bases. The germline gives CDR1 LGHNA, CDR2 YNFKEQ. Trimming cost V 1 base and J 2 bases, with 11 bases left between them. This CDR3 spans 15 amino acids. The CDR3 protein is CASSQVRGGNYGYTF. In DNA, the CDR3 is TGTGCCAGCAGCCAAGTTCGAGGGGGGAACTATGGCTACACCTTC.

In its sample, this clonotype was seen a few times. The chain couples TRBV11-1 to TRBJ2-5; 9 bases align to TRBD2. Trimming removed 5 bases from V and 2 bases from J; junction bases left unmatched: 6. CDR1 is SGHAT, CDR2 FQDESV, per germline (reference sequence). This CDR3 contains 15 residues. CDR3 sequence: CASSTAGGTQETQYF. For the CDR3, the DNA is TGTGCCAGCAGCACCGCGGGAGGGACTCAAGAGACCCAGTACTTC. The variable domain in full, with the rest retrieved from reference TRBV11-1 and TRBJ2-5, is EAEVAQSPRYKITEKSQAVAFWCDPISGHATLYWYRQILGQGPELLVQFQDESVVDDSQLPKDRFSAERLKGVDSTLKIQPAELGDSAMYLCASSTAGGTQETQYFGPGTRLLVL.

This clonotype has a handful of counts. The chain is built from TRBV12-3 or TRBV12-4 and TRBJ1-2; D may be TRBD1 (5 bases). Deletions cut 5 bases from V and 4 bases from J, with 17 bases between. This CDR3 is built from 15 residues. The CDR3 region is CASSPGGPMVYGYTF. The CDR3 nucleotides are TGTGCCAGCAGTCCCGGGGGACCGATGGTCTATGGCTACACCTTC.

This clonotype was counted only a few times. The chain joins TRBV20-1 to TRBJ2-5; 8 bases are a match to TRBD2. The J segment lost 5 bases and the V segment lost 2 bases, leaving 4 bases of the junction unmatched. This CDR3 contains 13 residues. In germline, CDR1 is DFQATT, CDR2 SNEGSKA (reference sequence). The CDR3 DNA reads TGCAGTGCTAGACTAGCGGGTCCCGAGACCCAGTACTTC. The encoded protein is CSARLAGPETQYF.

This clonotype has ten or more counts. The chain joins TRBV12-3 or TRBV12-4 to TRBJ2-7; 12 nucleotides match TRBD2. After removal of 6 bases from V and 1 base from J, the junction contained 4 bases not matched to a gene. The CDR3 totals 15 residues. CDR3 residues: CASRPTSGGSYEQYF. The DNA of the CDR3 is TGTGCCAGCAGGCCGACTAGCGGGGGATCCTACGAGCAGTACTTC.

The chain couples TRBV12-3 or TRBV12-4 to TRBJ2-3; a possible D gene is TRBD2 (6 bases). V lost 4 bases, J lost 13 bases, and 15 bases lay in between. The CDR3 contains 12 residues. The CDR3 region is CASSYLAEKKYF. The CDR3 DNA reads TGTGCCAGCAGTTACTTAGCGGAAAAGAAGTATTTT.

The rearrangement links TRBV6-1 to TRBJ2-3, with D possibly TRBD2 on 7 matching bases. The CDR3 loop spans 17 amino acids. Trimming pared 6 bases from V and 5 bases from J, leaving 24 bases between. CDR1 is MNHNS, CDR2 SASEGT, per germline. The CDR3 here is CASSPKGGGRGGDTQYF. CDR3 nucleotides: TGTGCCAGCAGCCCGAAGGGCGGGGGCAGAGGGGGAGATACGCAGTATTTT.

This sequence joins TRBV12-3 or TRBV12-4 and TRBJ2-6, with D hard to call. CDR3 length equals 15 residues. V was pared by 5 bases and J by 4 bases, with 12 bases between. CDR3 loop: CASSPDLLGANVLTF. The CDR3 DNA follows: TGTGCCAGCAGTCCGGACCTTTTGGGGGCCAACGTCCTGACTTTC.

CDR3 DNA sequence: TGTGCCAGCAGCTTAGTGGCCAGGGGCACTGAAGCTTTCTTT. It is translated as CASSLVARGTEAFF. The chain carries TRBV7-9 and TRBJ1-1; tentatively, D is TRBD1 (6 bases). This CDR3 is built from 14 residues. V lost 1 base, J lost 4 bases, and 10 bases lay in between. The germline gives CDR1 SEHNR, CDR2 FQNEAQ (reference sequence).

This chain joins TRBV20-1 and TRBJ1-2; D not certain. Germline CDR1 is DFQATT and CDR2 is SNEGSKA (reference sequence). The V and J ends lost 2 bases and 1 base respectively, with 8 bases between them. The CDR3 runs to 13 residues. The CDR3 loop reads CSARTRNNYGYTF. The CDR3 nucleotides read TGCAGTGCTAGAACTAGAAATAACTATGGCTACACCTTC.

This clonotype was seen many times. V and J are TRBV20-1 and TRBJ2-2, with no clear D. Trimming pared 1 base from V and 1 base from J, leaving 10 bases between. Germline assignment: CDR1 DFQATT and CDR2 SNEGSKA (reference sequence). The CDR3 is made up of 15 amino acids. The CDR3 region is CSARVVRENTGELFF. In nucleotides, the CDR3 is TGCAGTGCTAGAGTAGTCAGAGAGAACACCGGGGAGCTGTTTTTT.

The J gene is TRBJ2-2, the V gene TRBV12-3 or TRBV12-4, with 7 bases matching TRBD1. The CDR3 loop spans 14 amino acids. The V segment lost 6 bases and the J segment 1 base; nucleotides outside the gene matches: 2. The CDR3 here is CASSGQENTGELFF. CDR3 coding DNA: TGTGCCAGCAGCGGACAGGAGAACACCGGGGAGCTGTTTTTT.

This clonotype has just a few counts. The chain recombines TRBV18 with TRBJ1-6; D uncertain. The germline V and J ends were trimmed by 5 bases and 8 bases, with 13 bases remaining between them. There are 14 residues in the CDR3. Per germline, CDR1 KGHSH and CDR2 LQKENI. The CDR3 loop is CASSRISWDSPLHF. In DNA, the CDR3 is TGTGCCAGCTCAAGAATATCCTGGGATTCACCCCTCCACTTT.

The rearrangement uses TRBV27 and TRBJ2-7; TRBD1 agrees at 8 bases. V shed 0 bases, J shed 7 bases, and the junction held 11 bases outside the gene matches. This CDR3 has 16 residues. Germline V gene lookup returns CDR1 MNHEY and CDR2 SMNVEV (reference sequence). The CDR3 is CASSLSRTGQTSEQYF. The DNA of the CDR3 is TGTGCCAGCAGTTTATCCCGGACAGGGCAGACTAGTGAGCAGTACTTC.

This clonotype occurred many times. The V call is TRBV7-9, the J call TRBJ1-5; 7 bases map to TRBD1. The CDR3 spans 15 residues. Germline V gene sequence: CDR1 SEHNR, CDR2 FQNEAQ (reference sequence). V lost 1 base, J lost 4 bases, and 4 bases stayed unmatched. The CDR3 DNA follows: TGTGCCAGCAGCTTAGACGGCAGGGGGAATCAGCCCCAGCATTTT. As protein: CASSLDGRGNQPQHF.

This clonotype appeared a single time. The chain is built from TRBV7-2 and TRBJ2-5, with 10 positions matching TRBD2. Germline assignment: CDR1 SGHTA and CDR2 FQGNSA. After removal of 5 bases from V and 9 bases from J, the junction contained 12 bases not matched to a gene. This CDR3 is built from 15 residues. The CDR3 coding sequence is TGTGCCAGCAGCCCCTTACTAGCGGGGATATTTCCCCAGTACTTC. Its translation is CASSPLLAGIFPQYF.

This clonotype was observed a few times. V gene TRBV4-3 combines with J gene TRBJ2-4; 7 bases agree with TRBD1. CDR1 and CDR2 (germline): LGHNA, YSLEER. The V and J ends lost 3 bases and 0 bases, in that order; junction bases with no gene match: 5. The CDR3 is 16 amino acids. For the CDR3, the DNA is TGCGCCAGCAGCCATAAGACAGGGAGAGCCAAAAACATTCAGTACTTC. This sequence encodes CASSHKTGRAKNIQYF.

This clonotype has at least ten counts. J is TRBJ2-2 and V is TRBV29-1; D unresolved. The CDR3 runs to 15 residues. Germline lookup yields CDR1 SQVTM and CDR2 ANQGSEA. V lost 0 bases and J 1 base, leaving 9 bases between the germline ends. CDR3 sequence (DNA): TGCAGCGTTGAAGATGGGCAGAGGAACACCGGGGAGCTGTTTTTT. Translated: CSVEDGQRNTGELFF.

This clonotype was seen a handful of times. The V gene is TRBV5-4, the J gene TRBJ2-1, with TRBD1 matching 9 bases. This CDR3 has 15 amino acids. The J segment lost 6 bases and the V segment lost 4 bases, leaving 8 bases of the junction unmatched. Germline V lookup: CDR1 SGHNT, CDR2 YYREEE (reference sequence). CDR3 coding DNA: TGTGCCAGCAGCCTCGACAGGGGGTTGGGCAATGAGCAGTTCTTC. It codes for CASSLDRGLGNEQFF.

The rearrangement joins TRBV27 to TRBJ1-1, with D possibly TRBD1 on 5 matching bases. The CDR3 covers 15 residues. Germline assignment: CDR1 MNHEY and CDR2 SMNVEV (reference sequence). V dropped 3 bases and J dropped 3 bases, with 14 bases sitting between them. The CDR3 sequence: CASSFTGKSYTEAFF. Written as DNA, the CDR3 is TGTGCCAGCAGTTTCACAGGCAAATCTTACACTGAAGCTTTCTTT.